This T cell receptor beta chain came from a study of beta chain features in type 1 diabetes. General study results and limits: For patients and controls alike, PCR might favor shorter templates to the same degree.

Based on CD45RO/CCR7/CD25/CD127/CD95/CD27, CD4+ regulatory, stem cell-like memory, naive and central memory cells were sorted. Every bit of the isolated RNA underwent reverse transcription, so sequencing read expressed TCRB transcripts. Data came from immunoSEQ multiplex PCR; TCRdb stores just in-frame clones and leaves some out. Of fewer than 350,000 clones detected, roughly a fifth appear once; the ten largest clones hold 0.035% to 0.055%. Comments on this clone: As yet, its antigen is unknown.

CDR1 and CDR2 (germline): MGHDK, SYGVNS. The CDR3 contains 12 residues. Deletions cut 7 bases from V and 7 bases from J, with 13 bases between. The specimen sequenced was naive CD4+ T cells from blood. V gene TRBV25-1 combines with J gene TRBJ1-1; a weak D match, TRBD1 (5 bases). This receptor was identified in a woman aged 18-30 years in good health. CDR3 nucleotides: TGTGCCAGCACCTCCTGGGGGGGTGAAGCTTTCTTT. Translated: CASTSWGGEAFF.